This T cell receptor beta chain came from a study of T cells after yellow fever vaccination. This clonotype was observed a handful of times. The antigen remains unidentified. Findings of the study overall: Across the CD4 and CD8 compartments, a small share of clonotypes was present in both. Most clones from primary vaccination were detected again post-booster (roughly 96% CD4, 88% CD8).

Trimming took 4 bases from V and 5 from J, leaving 12 bases between them. The CDR3 has 13 amino acids. Germline CDR1 reads MNHEY; CDR2 reads SMNVEV (reference sequence). TCRdb independently ran MiXCR on the 5' RACE reads; one entry per CDR3 protein. In the table there are roughly 500,000 distinct CDR3 sequences, 19% of which are singletons. This sequence was found in a man in his thirties or forties who received the YFV17D yellow fever vaccine. The source was PBMCs, collected 15 days after the yellow fever booster vaccination. This sequence joins TRBV27 and TRBJ2-7; D is perhaps TRBD1 (5 bases). CDR3 bases: TGTGCCAGCAGTTGGGGCAGGAGCAACGAGCAGTACTTC. Translation gives CASSWGRSNEQYF.